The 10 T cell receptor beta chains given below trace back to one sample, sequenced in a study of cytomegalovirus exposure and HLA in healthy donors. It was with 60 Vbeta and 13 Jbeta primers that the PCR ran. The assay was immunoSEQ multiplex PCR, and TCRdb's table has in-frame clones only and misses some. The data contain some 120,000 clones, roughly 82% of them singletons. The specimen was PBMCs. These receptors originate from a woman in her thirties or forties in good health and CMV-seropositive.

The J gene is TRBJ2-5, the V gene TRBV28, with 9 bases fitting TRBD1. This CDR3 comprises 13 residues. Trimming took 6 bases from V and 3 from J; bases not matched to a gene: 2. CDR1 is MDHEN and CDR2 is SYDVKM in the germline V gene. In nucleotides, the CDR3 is TGTGCCAGCAGACGACAGGGGGAAGAGACCCAGTACTTC. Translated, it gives CASRRQGEETQYF.

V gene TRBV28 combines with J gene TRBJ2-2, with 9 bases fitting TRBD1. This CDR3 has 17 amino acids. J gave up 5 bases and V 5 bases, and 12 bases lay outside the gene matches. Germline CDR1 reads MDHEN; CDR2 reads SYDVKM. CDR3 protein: CASSPPGTGMGTGELFF. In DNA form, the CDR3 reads TGTGCCAGCAGTCCGCCGGGGACAGGGATGGGAACCGGGGAGCTGTTTTTT. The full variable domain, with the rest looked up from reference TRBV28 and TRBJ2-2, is DVKVTQSSRYLVKRTGEKVFLECVQDMDHENMFWYRQDPGLGLRLIYFSYDVKMKEKGDIPEGYSVSREKKERFSLILESASTNQTSMYLCASSPPGTGMGTGELFFGEGSRLTVL.

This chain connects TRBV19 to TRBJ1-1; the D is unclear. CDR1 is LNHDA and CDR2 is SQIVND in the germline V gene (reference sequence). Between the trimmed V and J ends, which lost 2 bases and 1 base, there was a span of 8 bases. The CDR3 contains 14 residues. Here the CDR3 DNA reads TGTGCCAGTAGTATACAGGAAGGGAACACTGAAGCTTTCTTT. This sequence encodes CASSIQEGNTEAFF.

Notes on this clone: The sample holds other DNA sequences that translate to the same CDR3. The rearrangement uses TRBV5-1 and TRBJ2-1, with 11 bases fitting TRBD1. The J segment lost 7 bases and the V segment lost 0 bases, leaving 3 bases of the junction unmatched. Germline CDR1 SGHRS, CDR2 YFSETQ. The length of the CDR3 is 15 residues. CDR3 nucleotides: TGCGCCAGCAGCTTGGGGACAGGGGGCAGGAATGAGCAGTTCTTC. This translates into CASSLGTGGRNEQFF.

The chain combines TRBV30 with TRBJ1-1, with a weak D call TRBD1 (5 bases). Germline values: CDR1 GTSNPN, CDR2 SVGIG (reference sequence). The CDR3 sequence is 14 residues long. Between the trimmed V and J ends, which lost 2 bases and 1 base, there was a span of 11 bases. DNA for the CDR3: TGTGCCTGGAGTAAGGGGTCTGGGAACACTGAAGCTTTCTTT. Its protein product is CAWSKGSGNTEAFF.

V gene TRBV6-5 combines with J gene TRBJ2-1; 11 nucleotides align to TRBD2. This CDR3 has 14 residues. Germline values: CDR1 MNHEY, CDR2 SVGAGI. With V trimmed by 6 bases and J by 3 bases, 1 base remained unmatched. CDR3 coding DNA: TGTGCCAGCAGACTAGCGGGGGACTACAATGAGCAGTTCTTC. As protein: CASRLAGDYNEQFF.

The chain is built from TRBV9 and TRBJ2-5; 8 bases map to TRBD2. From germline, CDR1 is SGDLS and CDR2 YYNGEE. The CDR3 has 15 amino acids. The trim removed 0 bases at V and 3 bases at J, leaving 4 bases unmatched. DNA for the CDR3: TGTGCCAGCAGCGTAGCCGGGACTAGGGAAGAGACCCAGTACTTC. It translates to CASSVAGTREETQYF.

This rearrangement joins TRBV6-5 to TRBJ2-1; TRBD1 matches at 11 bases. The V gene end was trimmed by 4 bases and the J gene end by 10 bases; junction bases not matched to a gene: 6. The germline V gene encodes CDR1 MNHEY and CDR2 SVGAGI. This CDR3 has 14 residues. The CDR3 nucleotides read TGTGCCAGCAGTTCCCGGACAGGGGGCCAAGAGCAGTTCTTC. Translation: CASSSRTGGQEQFF.

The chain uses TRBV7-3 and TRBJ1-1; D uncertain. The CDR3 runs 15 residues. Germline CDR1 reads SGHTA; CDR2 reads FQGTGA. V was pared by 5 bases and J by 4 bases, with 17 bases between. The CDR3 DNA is TGTGCCAGCAGCCTTCACCCGGGAGGCATCACTGAAGCTTTCTTT. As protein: CASSLHPGGITEAFF.

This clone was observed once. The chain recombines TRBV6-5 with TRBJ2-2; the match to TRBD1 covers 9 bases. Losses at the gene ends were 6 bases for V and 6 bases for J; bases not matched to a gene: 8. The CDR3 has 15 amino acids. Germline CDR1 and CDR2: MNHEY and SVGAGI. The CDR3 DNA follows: TGTGCCAGCAGAGAGGACAGGGGTAGGGCCGGGGAGCTGTTTTTT. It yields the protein CASREDRGRAGELFF.